These T cell receptor beta chains were read from a single sample in a study of regulatory T cells in long-lasting Graves disease. TCRdb re-analysed the multiplex PCR reads in MiXCR, keeping a single row per CDR3 protein. Of about 440,000 distinct CDR3 sequences detected, 15% appear once; the ten largest clones hold around 15%. The same sample was also used in a study of T cells in Graves' hyperthyroidism and ophthalmopathy.

The sample was peripheral blood mononuclear cells (PBMCs), taken at new diagnosis, from a patient treated with antithyroid drugs. Receptors originate from a woman in her 30s with Graves disease. Each CDR3 is given with its conserved first and last residue. The order of the fields is D gene, J gene, clone size, V gene, CDR3 DNA, CDR3 protein. The D gene is left open where the match is weak. The size entry is marked missing in some rows and otherwise reads once, few, many or a size class.

>.|TRBJ2-1|.|TRBV4-1
TGCGCCAGCAGCCAAGTGGCAGGGGTCAATGAGCAGTTCTTC
CASSQVAGVNEQFF
>.|TRBJ1-1|many|TRBV13
TGTGCCAGCAGCTTAGGCCGAGCAGGATTGAACACTGAAGCTTTCTTT
CASSLGRAGLNTEAFF
>.|TRBJ2-3|many|TRBV2
TGTGCCAGCCCCGAGGGGGACACAGATACGCAGTATTTT
CASPEGDTDTQYF
>.|TRBJ2-1|many|TRBV5-1
TGCGCCAGCAGCCCCCGGGAAGCCCGGTTTTCTGAGCAGTTCTTC
CASSPREARFSEQFF
>.|TRBJ2-3|.|TRBV15
TGTGCCACCTCGTCTCCCACGGGAGTTGGAGATACGCAGTATTTT
CATSSPTGVGDTQYF
>TRBD2|TRBJ2-7|.|TRBV5-4
TGTGCCAGCAGCTTGATGGGCGGGAGGGCCTACGAGCAGTACTTC
CASSLMGGRAYEQYF
>.|TRBJ2-3|many|TRBV28
TGTGCCAGCAGTCGCGGGTCGAGCACAGATACGCAGTATTTT
CASSRGSSTDTQYF
>.|TRBJ2-1|many|TRBV7-9
TGTGCCAGCAGCTTAAGGGTGCGTTCCTACAATGAGCAGTTCTTC
CASSLRVRSYNEQFF
>.|TRBJ2-1|many|TRBV2
TGTGCCAGCAAGGAGCGGACCTACAATGAGCAGTTCTTC
CASKERTYNEQFF
>TRBD2|TRBJ2-2|many|TRBV11-2
TGTGCCAGCAGATCACCTAGCGGAGGACCGAACACCGGGGAGCTGTTTTTT
CASRSPSGGPNTGELFF
>.|TRBJ2-1|many|TRBV3-1
TGTGCCAGCAGCCAACGCAGACTATCCTTCAATGAGCAGTTCTTC
CASSQRRLSFNEQFF
>TRBD2|TRBJ2-7|few|TRBV5-1
TGCGCCAGCAGCTTGACATGGGGAGCTAGCGGGTCCTACGAGCAGTACTTC
CASSLTWGASGSYEQYF
>.|TRBJ1-1|few|TRBV30
TGTGCCTGGAGTGTACCGGGCGTGGCCTGGGACACTGAAGCTTTCTTT
CAWSVPGVAWDTEAFF
>TRBD2|TRBJ2-7|many|TRBV28
TGTGCCAGCGGACTAGCGAACACCTACGAGCAGTACTTC
CASGLANTYEQYF
>.|TRBJ2-1|many|TRBV7-3
TGTGCCAGCAGCTTTGAGGGGGTGAATGAGCAGTTCTTC
CASSFEGVNEQFF